Below are 29 T cell receptor beta chains sequenced from a single sample in a study of T cell repertoires in cytomegalovirus infection. MiXCR was run by TCRdb on the reads, yielding one entry per CDR3 protein. Of a few hundred thousand distinct CDR3 sequences listed, 26% are singletons. Input material: PBMCs. The source of these receptors is a human donor in good health (CMV status not recorded). Some clones in this sample may be carry-over from other donors' samples.

This sequence joins TRBV29-1 and TRBJ2-5, with unresolved D. The germline V gene encodes CDR1 SQVTM and CDR2 ANQGSEA. Trimming shortened V by 1 base and J by 4 bases, and 7 bases separated the two germline ends. There are 12 residues in the CDR3. The chain's CDR3 is CSVEAMGETQYF. Written as DNA, the CDR3 is TGCAGCGTTGAAGCCATGGGAGAGACCCAGTACTTC.

In this sample, this clonotype turned up many times. The chain recombines TRBV7-2 with TRBJ2-7, with 11 nucleotides matching TRBD2. V was pared by 4 bases and J by 2 bases, with 7 bases of the junction left unmatched. Germline V gives CDR1 SGHTA, CDR2 FQGNSA. The CDR3 totals 16 residues. The CDR3 region has the DNA TGTGCCAGCAGCTCCGCCGGGACTAGCGGCACCTACGAGCAGTACTTC. Translating gives CASSSAGTSGTYEQYF.

There are many counts of this clonotype. V usage is TRBV7-2 and J usage is TRBJ1-5, with D hard to call. Germline-derived CDR1 and CDR2 are SGHTA and FQGNSA. This CDR3 has 15 amino acids. Trimming removed 5 bases from V and 5 bases from J, with 16 bases in between. The CDR3 coding sequence is TGTGCCAGCAGCCACGGGCCCACTAGGGATCAGCCCCAGCATTTT. Protein sequence: CASSHGPTRDQPQHF.

This clonotype was detected only a few times. J is TRBJ2-1 and V is TRBV28; 11 nucleotides line up with TRBD2. Germline V gene sequence: CDR1 MDHEN, CDR2 SYDVKM. The CDR3 runs to 17 residues. Trimming took 6 bases from V and 4 from J; bases not matched to a gene: 11. CDR3 bases: TGTGCCAGCAGAACCCAACTAGCGGGAGTTGCTTACAATGAGCAGTTCTTC. It specifies CASRTQLAGVAYNEQFF. Full variable domain (remainder filled in from reference TRBV28 and TRBJ2-1): DVKVTQSSRYLVKRTGEKVFLECVQDMDHENMFWYRQDPGLGLRLIYFSYDVKMKEKGDIPEGYSVSREKKERFSLILESASTNQTSMYLCASRTQLAGVAYNEQFFGPGTRLTVL.

The chain employs TRBV19 and TRBJ2-1; 8 bases match TRBD2. The germline V gene has CDR1 LNHDA and CDR2 SQIVND (reference sequence). There are 16 residues in the CDR3. J was trimmed by 0 bases and V by 6 bases; bases with no gene match: 7. CDR3 sequence: CASSMTSADSYNEQFF. The CDR3 DNA reads TGTGCCAGTAGCATGACTAGCGCCGACTCCTACAATGAGCAGTTCTTC.

The chain couples TRBV9 to TRBJ2-2, with D tentatively TRBD1 (6 bases). The CDR3 contains 16 residues. Trimming removed 4 bases from V and 6 bases from J, with 19 bases in between. Germline assignment: CDR1 SGDLS and CDR2 YYNGEE. CDR3 amino acids: CASSLSTGKKAGELFF. The DNA of the CDR3 is TGTGCCAGCAGCCTCAGCACAGGGAAGAAAGCCGGGGAGCTGTTTTTT.

V gene TRBV6-2 or TRBV6-3 combines with J gene TRBJ2-7, with 11 bases that match TRBD2. The germline V gene encodes CDR1 MNHEY and CDR2 SVGEGT. The trim removed 4 bases at V and 0 bases at J, leaving 5 bases unmatched. The CDR3 length is 16 residues. The CDR3 DNA reads as TGTGCCAGCAGTTTAACCGGGACTAGCGGCTCCTACGAGCAGTACTTC. This gives the protein CASSLTGTSGSYEQYF.

This clonotype was picked up a small number of times. The genes are TRBV6-2 or TRBV6-3 and TRBJ2-5; D unclear. The V and J ends lost 0 bases and 2 bases respectively, with 10 bases between them. The CDR3 is made up of 15 amino acids. Per the germline V gene, CDR1 is MNHEY and CDR2 is SVGEGT. This chain's CDR3 is CASSYSGLPQETQYF. CDR3 in DNA: TGTGCCAGCAGTTACTCCGGTCTACCTCAAGAGACCCAGTACTTC.

V usage is TRBV6-2 or TRBV6-3 and J usage is TRBJ2-2, with TRBD1 identical over 8 bases. Trimming removed 6 bases from V and 3 bases from J; junction bases left unmatched: 6. The CDR3 spans 15 residues. Germline lookup yields CDR1 MNHEY and CDR2 SVGEGT. In DNA, the CDR3 is TGTGCCAGCAGATCGGACAGGGAGGACACCGGGGAGCTGTTTTTT. Its protein is CASRSDREDTGELFF.

The rearrangement links TRBV20-1 to TRBJ2-1, with TRBD2 matching 8 bases. The CDR3 length is 17 residues. Germline CDR1 reads DFQATT; CDR2 reads SNEGSKA (reference sequence). V lost 0 bases and J lost 8; bases outside the gene matches: 15. The CDR3 reads CSARDRVGREGRDEQFF. The CDR3 bases are TGCAGTGCTAGAGATCGGGTCGGTCGGGAGGGCCGTGATGAGCAGTTCTTC.

This chain connects TRBV12-5 to TRBJ2-7, with a weak D call TRBD2 (5 bases). Trimming took off 0 bases at V and 4 bases at J, with 10 bases between the two ends. The CDR3 covers 14 residues. Germline V gives CDR1 LGHNT, CDR2 FRNRAP. The CDR3 nucleotides are TGTGCTAGTGGTTTGGTACGCCGCGGGTACGAGCAGTACGTC. Amino acid sequence: CASGLVRRGYEQYV.

The chain links TRBV12-3 or TRBV12-4 to TRBJ1-1, with a weak D call TRBD1 (6 bases). V lost 5 bases to trimming and J lost 0 bases, with 10 bases between them. CDR3 length: 14 amino acids. The CDR3, as DNA: TGTGCCAGCAGTGCCGGGACAATGAACACTGAAGCTTTCTTT. Translating gives CASSAGTMNTEAFF.

This clonotype was recorded a few times. The V call is TRBV5-5, the J call TRBJ1-5, with 7 bases identical to TRBD1. Trimming cost V 2 bases and J 5 bases; bases outside gene matches: 7. The germline V gene encodes CDR1 SGHKS and CDR2 YYEKEE (reference sequence). CDR3 length: 15 amino acids. The CDR3: CASSFTGVDDQPQHF. The CDR3 nucleotides are TGTGCCAGCAGCTTCACAGGGGTTGATGATCAGCCCCAGCATTTT.

This sequence joins TRBV6-2 or TRBV6-3 and TRBJ2-7; 11 bases are shared with TRBD2. The CDR3 is 15 residues long. After removal of 5 bases from V and 3 bases from J, the junction contained 6 bases not matched to a gene. The V gene's germline CDR1 is MNHEY and CDR2 SVGEGT. In DNA form, the CDR3 reads TGTGCCAGCAGTCCCGGGACTAGCGGACTCTACGAGCAGTACGTC. It translates to CASSPGTSGLYEQYV.

This clonotype was counted only a few times. The gene calls are TRBV6-4 and TRBJ2-3; TRBD2 matches 10 bases. CDR1 is MRHNA and CDR2 is SNTAGT in the germline V gene. V gave up 10 bases and J gave up 2 bases; unmatched junction bases: 6. The CDR3 runs to 14 residues. CDR3 sequence: CATRLAGPTDTQYF. The CDR3 DNA sequence: TGTGCCACTCGACTAGCGGGCCCCACAGATACGCAGTATTTT.

This clonotype was seen more than once but under ten times. The rearrangement uses TRBV29-1 and TRBJ1-2, with TRBD1 identical over 11 bases. The CDR3 has 12 amino acids. Looked up from germline, CDR1 is SQVTM and CDR2 is ANQGSEA. The junction had 2 bases not matched to a gene; V was cut back by 6 bases and J by 5 bases. The CDR3 loop is CSVGTGGYGYTF. The CDR3 DNA sequence: TGCAGCGTGGGGACAGGGGGTTATGGCTACACCTTC. The full variable domain, completed using reference TRBV29-1 and TRBJ1-2, is SAVISQKPSRDICQRGTSLTIQCQVDSQVTMMFWYRQQPGQSLTLIATANQGSEATYESGFVIDKFPISRPNLTFSTLTVSNMSPEDSSIYLCSVGTGGYGYTFGSGTRLTVV.

V is TRBV7-6 and J is TRBJ1-2; 8 bases are shared with TRBD1. Per the germline V gene, CDR1 is SGHVS and CDR2 is FNYEAQ. The ends lost 4 bases at V and 2 bases at J; junction bases unmatched: 6. The length of the CDR3 is 15 residues. The CDR3 reads CASSSSTGANYGYTF. DNA of the CDR3: TGTGCCAGCAGCTCCTCGACAGGGGCAAACTATGGCTACACCTTC.

This clonotype was recorded at least ten times. This chain joins TRBV7-6 and TRBJ2-1; 12 positions agree with TRBD2. The V gene end was trimmed by 5 bases and the J gene end by 8 bases; junction bases not matched to a gene: 7. The CDR3 runs to 15 residues. Germline CDR1 reads SGHVS; CDR2 reads FNYEAQ. CDR3 DNA sequence: TGTGCCAGCAGCCCCAGACTAGCGGGAGTGCATGAGCAGTTCTTC. This encodes CASSPRLAGVHEQFF. Combining the CDR3 with reference TRBV7-6 and TRBJ2-1 gives the whole variable domain GAGVSQSPRYKVTKRGQDVALRCDPISGHVSLYWYRQALGQGPEFLTYFNYEAQQDKSGLPNDRFSAERPEGSISTLTIQRTEQRDSAMYRCASSPRLAGVHEQFFGPGTRLTVL.

This clonotype was seen a few times. The chain combines TRBV4-3 with TRBJ2-3; no firm D call. Trimming removed 4 bases from V and 10 bases from J, with 15 bases in between. This CDR3 contains 13 residues. CDR1 and CDR2 (germline): LGHNA, YSLEER. This CDR3 is CASSPRPRSAQYF. The CDR3, as DNA: TGCGCCAGCAGCCCCCGGCCCCGCTCGGCGCAGTATTTT.

This clonotype was detected ten times or more. V is TRBV7-6 and J is TRBJ2-1; D is unresolved. V was shortened by 5 bases and J by 9 bases, with 11 bases between the two germline ends. The CDR3 runs to 12 residues. The germline CDR1 and CDR2 sequences are SGHVS and FNYEAQ. The CDR3 loop reads CASSPFDGEQFF. The CDR3 nucleotides are TGTGCCAGCAGCCCCTTCGATGGTGAGCAGTTCTTC.

This clonotype came up a few times. The genes are TRBV12-3 or TRBV12-4 and TRBJ2-1, with 11 bases matching TRBD2. J was trimmed by 9 bases and V by 3 bases; bases with no gene match: 10. The CDR3 is 16 residues long. The CDR3 region is CASSFPLGLAGSEQFF. CDR3 sequence (DNA): TGTGCCAGCAGTTTTCCCCTTGGACTAGCGGGTAGTGAGCAGTTCTTC.

This clonotype has only a few counts. The rearrangement joins TRBV28 to TRBJ2-6; D call uncertain. Trimming shortened V by 2 bases and J by 0 bases, and 5 bases separated the two germline ends. This CDR3 contains 15 residues. CDR1 and CDR2 (germline): MDHEN, SYDVKM. The CDR3 bases are TGTGCCAGCAGTTTAGATCTCTCTGGGGCCAACGTCCTGACTTTC. This codes for CASSLDLSGANVLTF.

This sequence joins TRBV6-2 or TRBV6-3 and TRBJ2-1; TRBD2 matches at 8 bases. The CDR3 extends over 16 amino acids. The trim removed 0 bases at V and 4 bases at J, leaving 5 bases unmatched. Germline V lookup: CDR1 MNHEY, CDR2 SVGEGT. The CDR3 nucleotides read TGTGCCAGCAGTTACTCCCATGCGGGAGGATACAATGAGCAGTTCTTC. This sequence encodes CASSYSHAGGYNEQFF.

The chain links TRBV11-3 to TRBJ2-2; the D is unclear. Per the germline V gene, CDR1 is SGHNT and CDR2 is YENEEA. Deletions cut 5 bases from V and 6 bases from J, with 13 bases between. The CDR3 spans 14 residues. CDR3 amino acids: CASSRPLVPGELFF. The CDR3 nucleotides are TGTGCCAGCAGCAGACCTCTCGTCCCCGGGGAGCTGTTTTTT.

Here the CDR3 reads CASSRQGPSHTGELFF. Here the CDR3 DNA reads TGTGCCAGCAGTCGCCAAGGACCCTCGCACACCGGGGAGCTGTTTTTT. The chain joins TRBV7-8 to TRBJ2-2, with D unresolved. Germline V gives CDR1 SGHVS, CDR2 FQNEAQ. The V gene lost 6 bases and the J gene lost 3 bases, with 17 bases spanning the gap. There are 16 residues in the CDR3.

This clonotype showed up just a few times. The chain has TRBV7-3 and TRBJ2-2; possible D gene TRBD1, 6 bases. This CDR3 is 15 amino acids long. CDR1 is SGHTA, CDR2 FQGTGA, per germline. V was clipped by 2 bases and J by 1 base, with 8 bases between them. The CDR3 DNA reads TGTGCCAGCAGCTTACAGGGGCAGAACACCGGGGAGCTGTTTTTT. This gives the protein CASSLQGQNTGELFF.

This clonotype is a singleton in its sample. The chain carries TRBV12-3 or TRBV12-4 and TRBJ2-3, with 9 bases fitting TRBD1. V dropped 3 bases and J dropped 5; count of bases not matched to a gene: 12. The CDR3 sequence is 17 residues long. DNA of the CDR3: TGTGCCAGCAGTTTGATCACCGGGACAGGGCATCAAGATACGCAGTATTTT. Translation: CASSLITGTGHQDTQYF.

The chain couples TRBV6-4 to TRBJ2-7; 7 positions match TRBD2. The trim removed 5 bases at V and 3 bases at J, leaving 7 bases unmatched. CDR1 is MRHNA and CDR2 is SNTAGT in the germline V gene. CDR3 length equals 14 residues. Written as DNA, the CDR3 is TGTGCCAGCAGTCGACCGGGACTACACTACGAGCAGTACGTC. This encodes CASSRPGLHYEQYV.

The chain couples TRBV27 to TRBJ2-1; D is perhaps TRBD2 (5 bases). Trimming removed 6 bases from V and 0 bases from J, with 12 bases in between. The CDR3 length is 15 residues. Germline V gene data show CDR1 as MNHEY and CDR2 as SMNVEV (reference sequence). Here the CDR3 DNA reads TGTGCCAGCAGGACCCGACTATTCTCCTACAATGAGCAGTTCTTC. This encodes CASRTRLFSYNEQFF.